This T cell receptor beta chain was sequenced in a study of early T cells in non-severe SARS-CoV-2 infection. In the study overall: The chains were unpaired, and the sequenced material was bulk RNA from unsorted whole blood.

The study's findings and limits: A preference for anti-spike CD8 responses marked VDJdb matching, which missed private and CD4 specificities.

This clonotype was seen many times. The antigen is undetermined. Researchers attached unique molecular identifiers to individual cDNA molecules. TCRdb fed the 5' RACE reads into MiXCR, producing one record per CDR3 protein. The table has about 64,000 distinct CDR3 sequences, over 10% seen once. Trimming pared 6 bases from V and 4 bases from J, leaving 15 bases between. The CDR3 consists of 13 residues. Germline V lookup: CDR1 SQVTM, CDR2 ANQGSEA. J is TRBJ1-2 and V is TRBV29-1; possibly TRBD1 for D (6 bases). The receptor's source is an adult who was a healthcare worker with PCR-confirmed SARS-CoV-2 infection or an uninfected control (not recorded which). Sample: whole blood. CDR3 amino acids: CSVGRTDFYGYTF. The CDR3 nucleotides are TGCAGCGTGGGGCGGACAGATTTCTATGGCTACACCTTC. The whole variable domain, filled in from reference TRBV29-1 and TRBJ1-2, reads SAVISQKPSRDICQRGTSLTIQCQVDSQVTMMFWYRQQPGQSLTLIATANQGSEATYESGFVIDKFPISRPNLTFSTLTVSNMSPEDSSIYLCSVGRTDFYGYTFGSGTRLTVV.